This T cell receptor beta chain was identified in a study of PD-1 blockade in classical Hodgkin lymphoma. The overall study: Patients were treated with nivolumab at 3 mg/kg, and this was given intravenously every 2 weeks.

Worth noting for this clone: Antigen: not known.

V shed 1 base and J shed 8 bases, with 6 bases lying between them. Germline V gives CDR1 SGHNT, CDR2 YENEEA. The CDR3 is 12 amino acids. Whole-study findings and limits: Patients who initiated nivolumab within 1 year of ASCT were excluded. By C4D1, diversity of CD4+ TCRs had risen significantly, whereas that of CD8+ TCRs had not.

Regarding time point: cycle 4 day 1 (C4D1), after less than 7 weeks of nivolumab. Every one of the patients relapsed after autologous stem cell transplantation (brentuximab vedotin exposure was variable). Thawed PBMCs yielded CD4+ T cells through magnetic negative selection. Assay: immunoSEQ multiplex PCR; the TCRdb copy retains only in-frame clones and omits some. The sample lists about 30,000 clones; more than 80% were seen once. The origin of this receptor is a human donor with classical Hodgkin lymphoma. This chain connects TRBV11-3 to TRBJ2-1; no definite D call. The starting material was CD4+ T cells from blood, obtained before the fourth cycle of nivolumab. CDR3 DNA: TGTGCCAGCAGCTTAGGCCAGGATGAGCAGTTCTTC. Amino acid sequence: CASSLGQDEQFF.